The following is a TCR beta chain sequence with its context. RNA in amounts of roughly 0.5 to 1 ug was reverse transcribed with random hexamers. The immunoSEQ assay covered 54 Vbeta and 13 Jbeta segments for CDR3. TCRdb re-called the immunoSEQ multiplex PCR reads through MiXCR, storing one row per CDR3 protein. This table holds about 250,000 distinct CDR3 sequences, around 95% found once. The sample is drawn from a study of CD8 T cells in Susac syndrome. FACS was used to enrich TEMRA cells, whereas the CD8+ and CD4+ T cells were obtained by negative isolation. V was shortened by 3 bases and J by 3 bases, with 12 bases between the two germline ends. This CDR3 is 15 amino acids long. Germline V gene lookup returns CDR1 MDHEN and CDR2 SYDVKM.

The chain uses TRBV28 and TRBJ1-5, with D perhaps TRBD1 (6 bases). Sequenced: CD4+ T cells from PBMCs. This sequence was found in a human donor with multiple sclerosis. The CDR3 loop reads CASSFDRRPNQPQHF. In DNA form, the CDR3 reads TGTGCCAGCAGTTTTGACAGGCGCCCCAATCAGCCCCAGCATTTT.